The clone carrying this T cell receptor (beta chain) appeared many times. Its antigen remains unknown. Primers for the PCR totalled 60 Vbeta and 13 Jbeta. Authors' processing steps: A later analysis counted around 74 million unique TCR beta chains, roughly 11 million shared. Data came from immunoSEQ multiplex PCR; TCRdb stores just in-frame clones and leaves some out. For V, J and clone size, that table is used; D and trimming come from the DNA. This table has around 130,000 clones, 65% to 80% appearing once. The data were taken from a study of cytomegalovirus exposure and HLA in healthy donors. Study-wide points: Association of a missense DCLRE1C variant with TCR beta V- and J-gene trimming was reported in a later analysis.

CDR3 length: 16 residues. The V gene end was trimmed by 2 bases and the J gene end by 6 bases; junction bases not matched to a gene: 7. CDR1 and CDR2 from the germline V gene are SGHDT and YYEEEE. The material sequenced was PBMCs. The origin of this receptor is a woman in her thirties or forties in good health and CMV-seropositive. The V gene is TRBV5-6, the J gene TRBJ1-4; 10 positions match TRBD1. The CDR3, as DNA: TGTGCCAGCAGCTTTGGGACAGGGGTTAAGGATGAAAAACTGTTTTTT. Encoded protein: CASSFGTGVKDEKLFF.